Below are 27 T cell receptor beta chains sequenced from a single sample in a study of blood T cells in healthy people across ages. Sample-barcoded 5' priming and a J-beta primer mix drove a second PCR of about 6 to 12 cycles. TCRdb ran MiXCR on the 5' RACE reads and lists one entry per CDR3 protein. The repertoire holds about 930,000 distinct CDR3 sequences, with about 29% as singletons. This sample was also put to use in a study of T cells of mothers and their children.

Sequencing was carried out using blood. The receptors originated from a woman aged 35 to 49 in good health.

This clonotype was seen ten or more times. The rearrangement links TRBV15 to TRBJ2-2, with 9 bases identical to TRBD2. This CDR3 region has 13 residues. CDR1 is LNHNV, CDR2 YYDKDF, per germline (reference sequence). With V trimmed by 8 bases and J by 6 bases, 4 bases remained unmatched. This chain's CDR3 is CATGVAGAGELFF. For the CDR3, the DNA is TGTGCCACCGGGGTAGCGGGGGCCGGGGAGCTGTTTTTT.

This clonotype came up many times. The V call is TRBV20-1, the J call TRBJ2-7; 8 nucleotides align to TRBD1. This CDR3 has 14 residues. V trimming: 3 bases; J trimming: 5 bases; junction bases outside the gene matches: 9. Germline assignment: CDR1 DFQATT and CDR2 SNEGSKA (reference sequence). The CDR3 here is CSARYRTGRNEQYF. The DNA of the CDR3 is TGCAGTGCTAGGTATAGGACAGGGAGAAACGAGCAGTACTTC.

This chain links TRBV5-1 with TRBJ1-4, with 10 bases that match TRBD1. Germline loops: CDR1 SGHRS, CDR2 YFSETQ. Losses at the gene ends were 7 bases for V and 8 bases for J; bases not matched to a gene: 2. The CDR3 runs to 12 residues. The CDR3 nucleotides are TGCGCCAGCTGGGACAGGGGCGAAAAACTGTTTTTT. Translated, it gives CASWDRGEKLFF.

A few counts support this clonotype. The chain employs TRBV28 and TRBJ2-5; 14 bases line up with TRBD2. The CDR3 totals 16 residues. The J segment lost 1 base and the V segment lost 10 bases, leaving 8 bases of the junction unmatched. Germline CDR1 and CDR2: MDHEN and SYDVKM. The CDR3 sequence is CATTSGGAGGQETQYF. In DNA form, the CDR3 reads TGTGCCACGACTAGCGGGGGGGCGGGGGGCCAAGAGACCCAGTACTTC. The full variable domain, rest sourced from reference TRBV28 and TRBJ2-5, is DVKVTQSSRYLVKRTGEKVFLECVQDMDHENMFWYRQDPGLGLRLIYFSYDVKMKEKGDIPEGYSVSREKKERFSLILESASTNQTSMYLCATTSGGAGGQETQYFGPGTRLLVL.

There are a few counts of this clonotype. The V call is TRBV12-3 or TRBV12-4, the J call TRBJ1-2; a weak D match, TRBD1 (5 bases). Trimming stripped 5 bases from V and 2 bases from J, with 15 bases between. This CDR3 is built from 15 residues. The CDR3 DNA follows: TGTGCCAGCAGTGCCGGGACCGACATCAACTATGGCTACACCTTC. It translates to CASSAGTDINYGYTF.

This clonotype was recorded once. The V call is TRBV5-6, the J call TRBJ2-1; 7 bases are a match to TRBD1. Germline CDR1 and CDR2: SGHDT and YYEEEE. This CDR3 comprises 15 residues. V shed 2 bases, J shed 3 bases, and the junction held 5 bases outside the gene matches. DNA for the CDR3: TGTGCCAGCAGCTTTACAGGGGTAAACTACAATGAGCAGTTCTTC. It translates to CASSFTGVNYNEQFF.

Comments on this clonotype: An end of the junction does not agree with germline; a read error may underlie this. This chain joins TRBV5-1 and TRBJ2-6; D is uncertain. The CDR3 is 15 residues long. Germline V lookup: CDR1 SGHRS, CDR2 YFSETQ. The CDR3 coding sequence is TGCGCCGGCAGCTTGGAACGGGCTGGGGCCAACGTCCTGACTTTC. Its translation is CAGSLERAGANVLTF.

Only a few counts were recorded for this clonotype. This chain joins TRBV6-2 or TRBV6-3 and TRBJ2-3; TRBD1 agrees at 12 bases. The CDR3 loop spans 17 amino acids. The V segment lost 5 bases and the J segment 4 bases; nucleotides outside the gene matches: 10. Germline V gives CDR1 MNHEY, CDR2 SVGEGT. The CDR3 here is CASSLRDRGRVADTQYF. In DNA, the CDR3 is TGTGCCAGCAGTCTAAGGGACAGGGGGCGCGTGGCAGATACGCAGTATTTT.

This sequence joins TRBV12-3 or TRBV12-4 and TRBJ1-5; tentative D call: TRBD1 (5 bases). The germline V and J ends were trimmed by 11 bases and 0 bases, with 11 bases remaining between them. The CDR3 has 13 residues. CDR3 amino acids: CAPQGPSNQPQHF. CDR3 sequence (DNA): TGTGCCCCCCAGGGACCTAGCAATCAGCCCCAGCATTTT.

Turning to this clonotype: Given a much more abundant clone one base away, this may be a read error. The rearrangement joins TRBV14 to TRBJ2-7, with D unclear. The CDR3 totals 14 residues. In germline, CDR1 is SGHDN, CDR2 FVKESK. The CDR3 reads CASNQGSGSYEQYF. The CDR3 bases are TGTGCCAGCAACCAAGGTTCGGGCTCCTACGAGCAGTACTTC.

This clonotype was seen repeatedly, ten times or more. The chain couples TRBV6-2 or TRBV6-3 to TRBJ2-4; D is perhaps TRBD2 (6 bases). The CDR3 is made up of 14 amino acids. The germline V gene encodes CDR1 MNHEY and CDR2 SVGEGT. Trimming cost V 3 bases and J 3 bases, with 9 bases left between them. This CDR3 reads CASSYGGSKNIQYF. CDR3 nucleotides: TGTGCCAGCAGTTATGGGGGGAGCAAAAACATTCAGTACTTC.

This clonotype has at least ten counts. The J gene is TRBJ1-2, the V gene TRBV29-1, with TRBD1 matching over 9 bases. The length of the CDR3 is 12 residues. V lost 6 bases to trimming and J lost 4 bases; unmatched junction nucleotides: 3. The germline CDR1 and CDR2 sequences are SQVTM and ANQGSEA. DNA of the CDR3: TGCAGCGTGGGGACAGGGACCTATGGCTACACCTTC. Encoded protein: CSVGTGTYGYTF.

The gene calls are TRBV5-1 and TRBJ2-1; 8 bases map to TRBD2. Losses at the gene ends were 5 bases for V and 7 bases for J; bases not matched to a gene: 8. From germline, CDR1 is SGHRS and CDR2 YFSETQ. This CDR3 contains 14 residues. The CDR3 nucleotides are TGCGCCAGCAGACCAGCGGGGGCTATGAATGAGCAGTTCTTC. Translated, it gives CASRPAGAMNEQFF.

This clonotype was recorded many times. The chain has TRBV4-2 and TRBJ2-5, with D possibly called TRBD1 or TRBD2 (6 bases each). Trimming removed 1 base from V and 4 bases from J, with 13 bases in between. Germline V gene lookup returns CDR1 LGHNA and CDR2 YNFKEQ. The CDR3 covers 15 residues. CDR3 sequence (DNA): TGTGCCAGCAGCCAAGGGCTCGGGGGCCCAGAGACCCAGTACTTC. It yields the protein CASSQGLGGPETQYF.

The chain carries TRBV12-3 or TRBV12-4 and TRBJ2-1, with D possibly matching TRBD1 (6 bases). The CDR3 has 14 residues. V shed 4 bases and J shed 10 bases, with 17 bases lying between them. The CDR3 bases are TGTGCCAGCAGTTCGACAGGCCATACCTACGAGCAGTTCTTC. This gives the protein CASSSTGHTYEQFF.

The chain is built from TRBV7-2 and TRBJ2-5; TRBD2 agrees at 8 bases. V trimming: 8 bases; J trimming: 2 bases; junction bases outside the gene matches: 10. Germline V lookup: CDR1 SGHTA, CDR2 FQGNSA. The CDR3 totals 15 residues. Here the CDR3 reads CASRPQLAGQETQYF. The CDR3, as DNA: TGTGCCAGCCGCCCCCAGCTAGCGGGTCAAGAGACCCAGTACTTC.

About this clonotype: Being one base from a much bigger clone, this may be a read error. In nucleotides, the CDR3 is TGTGCCGCAGGACATGGGAACTATGGCTACACCTTC. Encoded protein: CAAGHGNYGYTF. The J gene is TRBJ1-2, the V gene TRBV28; D might be TRBD1 (5 bases). This CDR3 has 12 amino acids. The V end was cut by 11 bases, the J end by 2 bases, with 12 bases between. The germline V gene has CDR1 MDHEN and CDR2 SYDVKM.

This sequence joins TRBV4-3 and TRBJ1-2, with D maybe TRBD1 (6 bases). V lost 0 bases, J lost 4 bases, and 18 bases lay in between. Germline CDR1 reads LGHNA; CDR2 reads YSLEER. The CDR3 runs 17 residues. CDR3 DNA: TGCGCCAGCAGCCAAGACCTCCTCGGGGGCGAGGGCTATGGCTACACCTTC. Residues: CASSQDLLGGEGYGYTF.

Worth noting for this clonotype: A junction end diverges from the germline sequence, so it may reflect a read error. The chain couples TRBV7-3 to TRBJ2-3; TRBD2 agrees at 8 bases. The CDR3 runs to 14 residues. CDR1 is SGHTA, CDR2 FQGTGA, per germline. The CDR3 nucleotides read TGTACCAGCAGCCCCGGGACTAGTAGAGATACGCAGTATTTT. It is translated as CTSSPGTSRDTQYF.

In the case of this clonotype: A much more abundant neighbour one base away suggests this may be a read error. The chain has TRBV4-2 and TRBJ2-4, with D perhaps given as TRBD1 or TRBD2 (5 bases each). The end of the DNA fits TRBJ2-7 better, so the J call may be wrong. CDR1 LGHNA and CDR2 YNFKEQ come from the germline V gene. The CDR3 sequence is 13 residues long. The CDR3 region is CASSGAEGHEQYF. The CDR3 DNA follows: TGTGCCAGCAGTGGGGCAGAGGGCCACGAGCAGTACTTC.

The chain links TRBV6-6 to TRBJ2-1; D is possibly TRBD1 (5 bases). The CDR3 extends over 16 amino acids. The V end was cut by 0 bases, the J end by 4 bases, with 13 bases between. Germline CDR1 MNHNY, CDR2 SVGAGI (reference sequence). DNA for the CDR3: TGTGCCAGCAGTTACTCACGAGTTGGGGCGTACAATGAGCAGTTCTTC. Translating it yields CASSYSRVGAYNEQFF.

Many counts were recorded for this clonotype. Here the CDR3 reads CASSYSRWRAGSPLHF. As DNA, the CDR3 is TGTGCCAGCAGTTACTCCCGGTGGAGGGCCGGTTCACCCCTCCACTTT. The chain combines TRBV6-5 with TRBJ1-6, with D uncertain. The V gene's germline CDR1 is MNHEY and CDR2 SVGAGI. The CDR3 is made up of 16 amino acids. Trimming pared 0 bases from V and 9 bases from J, leaving 15 bases between.

Only a few counts were recorded for this clonotype. This chain links TRBV10-3 with TRBJ1-2; D gene uncertain. The germline gives CDR1 ENHRY, CDR2 SYGVKD. CDR3 length equals 13 residues. Deletions cut 2 bases from V and 4 bases from J, with 8 bases between. The CDR3 loop reads CAISEGEVYGYTF. CDR3 bases: TGTGCCATCAGTGAGGGTGAGGTCTATGGCTACACCTTC.

About this clonotype: The junction shows a germline mismatch at one end, possibly a read error. The chain couples TRBV20-1 to TRBJ1-5; maybe TRBD1 (6 bases). Germline V gene data show CDR1 as DFQATT and CDR2 as SNEGSKA (reference sequence). This CDR3 contains 15 residues. CDR3 region: CSAGDGRGGNQPQHF. For the CDR3, the DNA is TGCAGTGCTGGAGATGGCAGGGGTGGCAATCAGCCCCAGCATTTT.

This clonotype was detected only a few times. The chain couples TRBV7-2 to TRBJ1-1, with D unresolved. Trimming removed 7 bases from V and 2 bases from J, with 11 bases in between. The CDR3 length is 13 residues. In germline, CDR1 is SGHTA, CDR2 FQGNSA. The CDR3 protein is CASIQSYNTEAFF. As DNA, the CDR3 is TGTGCCAGCATACAGAGCTATAACACTGAAGCTTTCTTT.

V usage is TRBV20-1 and J usage is TRBJ1-2; D is perhaps TRBD1 (6 bases). In germline, CDR1 is DFQATT, CDR2 SNEGSKA (reference sequence). The CDR3 is 14 amino acids. The V end was cut by 0 bases, the J end by 6 bases, with 14 bases between. Here the CDR3 DNA reads TGCAGTGCTAGAGAACCTACAGGGTTGCATGGCTACACCTTC. Residues: CSAREPTGLHGYTF.

This clonotype came up once. Likely a read error: the CDR3 ends without its conserved phenylalanine or tryptophan. V is TRBV7-2 and J is TRBJ2-1; perhaps TRBD2 as D (5 bases). Germline V gene sequence: CDR1 SGHTA, CDR2 FQGNSA. CDR3 length: 16 residues. Trimming removed 3 bases at V and 0 bases at J, with 12 bases between. The CDR3 DNA reads as TGTGCCAGCAGCTTCAGTGAGGGCCGCTCCTACAATGAGCAGTTCCTC. Its protein product is CASSFSEGRSYNEQFL.